Below, 27 T cell receptor beta chains from the same sample are listed, as sequenced in a study of vaccination effects on CD4 cells after COVID-19. The protocol was immunoSEQ multiplex PCR, while the TCRdb copy is restricted to in-frame clones and leaves out a portion. The sample carries about 57,000 clones, nearly 80% recorded once. The antigens these receptors bind are not known. Cultured cells yielded isolated CD4+ T cells after 10 days. The vaccine given was either BNT162b2 or mRNA-1273, in two doses. This specimen was CD4+ T cells from PBMCs cultured without peptide, taken after COVID-19 vaccination. These TCRs come from a human donor who received a COVID-19 vaccine.

CDR3 DNA sequence: TGTGCCAGCAGCTTACGGTATACCGGGGAGCTGTTTTTT. Encoded protein: CASSLRYTGELFF. The chain couples TRBV7-2 to TRBJ2-2, with D unresolved. CDR3 size: 13 residues. Per the germline V gene, CDR1 is SGHTA and CDR2 is FQGNSA. Trimming left V 2 bases short and J 5 bases short, with 6 bases between.

The chain employs TRBV5-1 and TRBJ2-1, with 16 nucleotides matching TRBD2. The J segment lost 8 bases and the V segment lost 4 bases, leaving 6 bases of the junction unmatched. The CDR3 runs to 16 residues. From germline, CDR1 is SGHRS and CDR2 YFSETQ. The CDR3 protein is CASSLWGTSGGDEQFF. CDR3 DNA sequence: TGCGCCAGCAGCCTATGGGGGACTAGCGGGGGGGATGAGCAGTTCTTC.

The CDR3 nucleotides read TGCGCCAGCAGCTTGGCAGGGGGCGTAGGTGGAAACACCATATATTTT. It encodes CASSLAGGVGGNTIYF. The V gene is TRBV5-1, the J gene TRBJ1-3, with 8 bases that match TRBD1. The CDR3 consists of 16 residues. Losses at the gene ends were 0 bases for V and 3 bases for J; bases not matched to a gene: 5. Per the germline V gene, CDR1 is SGHRS and CDR2 is YFSETQ.

To note about this clone: One end of the junction fails to match germline, which may point to a read error. The V gene is TRBV6-1, the J gene TRBJ2-1, with 11 bases lining up with TRBD2. The CDR3 totals 16 residues. Germline-derived CDR1 and CDR2 are MNHNS and SASEGT. This CDR3 is CASGELSGRAQGEQFF. CDR3 sequence (DNA): TGTGCCAGCGGTGAACTTAGCGGGAGGGCCCAGGGTGAGCAGTTCTTC.

The chain recombines TRBV4-3 with TRBJ1-5; no clear D. V dropped 3 bases and J dropped 0 bases, with 3 bases sitting between them. The germline gives CDR1 LGHNA, CDR2 YSLEER. This CDR3 has 13 residues. Here the CDR3 reads CASSQNSNQPQHF. The CDR3 DNA is TGCGCCAGCAGCCAGAATAGCAATCAGCCCCAGCATTTT.

The V and J genes are TRBV27 and TRBJ2-7, with D perhaps TRBD2 (5 bases). From germline, CDR1 is MNHEY and CDR2 SMNVEV (reference sequence). Trimming took off 2 bases at V and 5 bases at J, with 13 bases between the two ends. The CDR3 extends over 14 amino acids. CDR3 region: CASSLGGPLDEQYF. The CDR3 coding sequence is TGTGCCAGCAGTTTAGGCGGGCCCCTAGACGAGCAGTACTTC.

This clone was detected only a few times. The chain carries TRBV12-3 or TRBV12-4 and TRBJ1-2; tentatively, D is TRBD1 (5 bases). V gave up 5 bases and J gave up 8 bases, with 12 bases separating them. The CDR3 runs to 12 residues. The CDR3 loop is CASSLSDKGYTF. The CDR3 DNA follows: TGTGCCAGCAGTCTATCGGACAAGGGCTACACCTTC.

V gene TRBV30 combines with J gene TRBJ1-4; D perhaps matches TRBD1 (5 bases). CDR1 is GTSNPN and CDR2 is SVGIG in the germline V gene (reference sequence). The CDR3 has 14 amino acids. Trimming took off 0 bases at V and 7 bases at J, with 12 bases between the two ends. The CDR3 is CAWSVKGRPEKLFF. The CDR3 DNA reads as TGTGCCTGGAGTGTAAAGGGGCGCCCTGAAAAACTGTTTTTT.

The chain carries TRBV2 and TRBJ1-2; a weak D match, TRBD1 (6 bases). The CDR3 has 16 amino acids. Trimming left V 5 bases short and J 7 bases short, with 23 bases between. Per the germline V gene, CDR1 is SNHLY and CDR2 is FYNNEI. DNA for the CDR3: TGTGCCAGCAGTCTACCGCGGACAGTTTCCCGGACTGGCTACACCTTC. This sequence encodes CASSLPRTVSRTGYTF.

This chain uses TRBV5-1 with TRBJ2-7, with TRBD2 matching over 9 bases. This CDR3 region has 17 residues. Germline V gene data show CDR1 as SGHRS and CDR2 as YFSETQ. The J segment lost 7 bases and the V segment lost 4 bases, leaving 18 bases of the junction unmatched. The CDR3 spells CASSRVVSSGSGGEQYF. DNA for the CDR3: TGCGCCAGCAGCCGAGTTGTAAGTAGCGGGAGTGGAGGGGAGCAGTACTTC.

The rearrangement joins TRBV11-2 to TRBJ2-7; 16 nucleotides agree with TRBD2. J lost 5 bases, V lost 0 bases, and 1 base had no gene match. Germline V CDR1 and CDR2: SGHAT, FQNNGV. The CDR3 runs to 16 residues. CDR3 sequence: CASSLEGLAGGHEQYF. The CDR3 DNA follows: TGTGCCAGCAGCTTAGAGGGACTAGCGGGAGGGCACGAGCAGTACTTC.

V and J are TRBV7-9 and TRBJ1-2; no clear D. The V gene lost 1 base and the J gene lost 5 bases, with 17 bases spanning the gap. The CDR3 runs to 16 residues. The germline CDR1 and CDR2 sequences are SEHNR and FQNEAQ (reference sequence). In DNA, the CDR3 is TGTGCCAGCAGCTTAGAGGTCCGAGTCCTTATTTATGGCTACACCTTC. This encodes CASSLEVRVLIYGYTF.

V is TRBV19 and J is TRBJ2-1; D may be TRBD1 or TRBD2 (5 bases each). With 1 base removed from V and 9 bases from J, the gap between germline ends came to 16 bases. CDR3 length: 15 amino acids. CDR1 LNHDA and CDR2 SQIVND come from the germline V gene (reference sequence). CDR3 sequence reads: CASSIVHGTGGEQFF. The CDR3 DNA follows: TGTGCCAGTAGTATAGTTCATGGGACCGGCGGTGAGCAGTTCTTC.

This clone was counted between two and nine times. The J gene is TRBJ1-2, the V gene TRBV27; D is undetermined. Germline CDR1 MNHEY, CDR2 SMNVEV (reference sequence). Trimming removed 5 bases at V and 1 base at J, with 14 bases between. This CDR3 has 15 amino acids. The CDR3 reads CASSRRESFNYGYTF. The CDR3 coding sequence is TGTGCCAGCAGTCGGAGGGAATCCTTTAACTATGGCTACACCTTC.

The chain carries TRBV10-3 and TRBJ1-1, with no clear D. From germline, CDR1 is ENHRY and CDR2 SYGVKD. This CDR3 region has 14 residues. The V gene lost 7 bases and the J gene lost 1 base, with 13 bases spanning the gap. The CDR3 loop is CAITKDGGNTEAFF. The CDR3 nucleotides read TGTGCCATCACCAAGGACGGAGGGAACACTGAAGCTTTCTTT.

The CDR3: CASSHPVPKKSTDTQYF. In DNA, the CDR3 is TGTGCCAGCAGCCACCCCGTCCCTAAGAAAAGCACAGATACGCAGTATTTT. The chain has TRBV4-2 and TRBJ2-3, with no clear D. With 3 bases removed from V and 0 bases from J, the gap between germline ends came to 16 bases. CDR3 length equals 17 residues. Germline V gives CDR1 LGHNA, CDR2 YNFKEQ.

This clone appeared a few times. V is TRBV6-6 and J is TRBJ1-1; perhaps TRBD1 as D (6 bases). V was trimmed by 2 bases and J by 1 base, leaving 14 bases between them. This CDR3 region has 16 residues. Germline V gene sequence: CDR1 MNHNY, CDR2 SVGAGI (reference sequence). The CDR3 coding sequence is TGTGCCAGCAGTTACCCCGCCAGGGGTTCGAACACTGAAGCTTTCTTT. This sequence encodes CASSYPARGSNTEAFF.

This chain joins TRBV3-1 (or the pseudogene TRBV3-2) and TRBJ1-1; D is possibly TRBD1 (6 bases). V lost 4 bases to trimming and J lost 1 base, with 10 bases between them. Per germline, CDR1 LGHDT and CDR2 YNNKEL (reference sequence). The CDR3 is 14 amino acids. The CDR3: CASSRGHQNTEAFF. The CDR3 DNA follows: TGTGCCAGCAGCCGGGGACATCAGAACACTGAAGCTTTCTTT.

The chain carries TRBV5-6 and TRBJ2-7, with D perhaps being TRBD1 or TRBD2 (5 bases each). Trimming stripped 5 bases from V and 6 bases from J, with 9 bases between. Germline values: CDR1 SGHDT, CDR2 YYEEEE. The CDR3 has 11 amino acids. The CDR3 DNA reads as TGTGCCAGCAGGAGGGGACCCGAGCAGTACTTC. Its protein product is CASRRGPEQYF.

The rearrangement links TRBV14 to TRBJ2-3; D uncertain. The CDR3 contains 16 residues. The V gene's germline CDR1 is SGHDN and CDR2 FVKESK. V lost 4 bases, J lost 4 bases, and 18 bases lay in between. The CDR3 loop reads CASSLRSSTIADTQYF. CDR3 nucleotide sequence: TGTGCCAGCAGCCTTCGCTCCAGCACCATCGCAGATACGCAGTATTTT.

This rearrangement joins TRBV4-2 to TRBJ2-7, with D unclear. Germline V lookup: CDR1 LGHNA, CDR2 YNFKEQ. The CDR3 is made up of 15 amino acids. Between the trimmed V and J ends, which lost 0 bases and 0 bases, there was a span of 9 bases. Here the CDR3 DNA reads TGTGCCAGCAGCCAAGAGACTTGGAGCTCCTACGAGCAGTACTTC. Residues: CASSQETWSSYEQYF.

The rearrangement uses TRBV2 and TRBJ2-4; the match to TRBD1 covers 11 bases. Germline loops: CDR1 SNHLY, CDR2 FYNNEI. CDR3 size: 14 residues. J was trimmed by 6 bases and V by 6 bases; bases with no gene match: 4. The CDR3 loop is CASRRGQGVNIQYF. For the CDR3, the DNA is TGTGCCAGCAGGAGGGGACAGGGGGTAAACATTCAGTACTTC.

V gene TRBV7-9 combines with J gene TRBJ1-1; 8 nucleotides match TRBD1. Germline V CDR1 and CDR2: SEHNR, FQNEAQ (reference sequence). This CDR3 spans 16 amino acids. V was clipped by 6 bases and J by 10 bases; unmatched bases: 19. The CDR3 loop reads CASSHGQGAHGTGAFF. In DNA form, the CDR3 reads TGTGCCAGCAGTCACGGGCAGGGGGCGCACGGGACGGGAGCTTTCTTT.

The genes are TRBV7-3 and TRBJ2-1; TRBD1 might be the D (6 bases). There are 15 residues in the CDR3. Germline CDR1 reads SGHTA; CDR2 reads FQGTGA. With 5 bases removed from V and 5 bases from J, the gap between germline ends came to 16 bases. The chain's CDR3 is CASSPDSPTNNEQFF. The CDR3 DNA is TGTGCCAGCAGCCCGGACAGCCCCACAAACAATGAGCAGTTCTTC.

The V call is TRBV6-6, the J call TRBJ1-1, with TRBD1 matching over 7 bases. The CDR3 extends over 14 amino acids. Germline V gene sequence: CDR1 MNHNY, CDR2 SVGAGI (reference sequence). V shed 7 bases and J 1 base; nucleotides not matched to a gene: 6. CDR3 residues: CASTNQGGNTEAFF. In nucleotides, the CDR3 is TGTGCCAGCACCAACCAGGGGGGGAACACTGAAGCTTTCTTT.

V is TRBV14 and J is TRBJ2-2; the D gene is possibly TRBD2 (5 bases). Germline V gene lookup returns CDR1 SGHDN and CDR2 FVKESK. V lost 1 base, J lost 5 bases, and 14 bases lay in between. The CDR3 runs 16 residues. CDR3 in amino acids: CASSQGGFPLTGELFF. In DNA, the CDR3 is TGTGCCAGCAGCCAAGGCGGGTTCCCTCTAACCGGGGAGCTGTTTTTT.

This sequence joins TRBV6-6 and TRBJ1-5; the D is unclear. V gave up 5 bases and J gave up 5 bases, with 7 bases separating them. The CDR3 covers 12 residues. Germline loops: CDR1 MNHNY, CDR2 SVGAGI (reference sequence). The CDR3 loop reads CASSTGDQPQHF. CDR3 in DNA: TGTGCCAGCAGTACGGGAGATCAGCCCCAGCATTTT.